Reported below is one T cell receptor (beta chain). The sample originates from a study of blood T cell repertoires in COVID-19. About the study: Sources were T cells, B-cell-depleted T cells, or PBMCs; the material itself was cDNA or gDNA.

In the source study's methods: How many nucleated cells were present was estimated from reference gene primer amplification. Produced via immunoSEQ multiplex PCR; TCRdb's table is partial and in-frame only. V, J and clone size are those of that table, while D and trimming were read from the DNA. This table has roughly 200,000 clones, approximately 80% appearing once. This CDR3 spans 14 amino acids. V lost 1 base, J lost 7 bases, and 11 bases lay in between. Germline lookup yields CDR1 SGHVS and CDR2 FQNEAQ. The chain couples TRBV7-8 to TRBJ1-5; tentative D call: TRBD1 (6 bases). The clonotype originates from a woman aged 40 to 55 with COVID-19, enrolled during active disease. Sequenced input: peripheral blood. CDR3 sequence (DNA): TGTGCCAGCAGCTTAGAAGGGGGGGGACAGCCCCAGCATTTT. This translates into CASSLEGGGQPQHF.